The entry that follows covers one T cell receptor beta chain sequence. Its target is not known. Germline V CDR1 and CDR2: SGHRS, YFSETQ. V shed 3 bases and J shed 4 bases, with 16 bases lying between them. The CDR3 has 15 amino acids. These data are taken from a study of T-cell memory formation after mild COVID-19. Looking at the study overall: Clusters were largely donor specific.

In TCRdb, the 5' RACE reads were re-called with MiXCR into one record per CDR3 protein. The table lists 250,000 to 300,000 distinct CDR3 sequences, 15% to 20% of them singletons. Study-wide results and limits: Nothing showed for sure that second-wave clones peaking on day 37 were SARS-CoV-2 specific.

This TCR was sampled from a young man who had mild COVID-19 (a few samples of this study predate the infection). Cell type and time point are not known. This sequence joins TRBV5-1 and TRBJ1-2, with D maybe TRBD1 (5 bases). Sequencing was performed on PBMCs or a T cell subset sorted from them (not recorded which). CDR3 region: CASSSDGTPVYGYTF. CDR3 DNA: TGCGCCAGCAGCTCGGACGGGACCCCTGTCTATGGCTACACCTTC.